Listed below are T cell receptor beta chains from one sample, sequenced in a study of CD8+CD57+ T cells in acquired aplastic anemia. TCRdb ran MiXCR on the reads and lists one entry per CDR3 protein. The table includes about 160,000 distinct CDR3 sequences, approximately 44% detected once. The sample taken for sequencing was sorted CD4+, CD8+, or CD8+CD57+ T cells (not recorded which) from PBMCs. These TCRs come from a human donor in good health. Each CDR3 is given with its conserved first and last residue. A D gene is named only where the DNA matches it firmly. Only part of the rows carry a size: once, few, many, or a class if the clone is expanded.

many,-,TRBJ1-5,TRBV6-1,CASNGGPSNQPQHF,TGTGCCAGCAATGGGGGGCCTAGCAATCAGCCCCAGCATTTT
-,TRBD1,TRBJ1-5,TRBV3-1,CASSQGYIGTDNQPQHF,TGTGCCAGCAGCCAAGGCTATATCGGGACAGATAATCAGCCCCAGCATTTT
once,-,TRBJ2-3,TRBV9,CASSPYREAYTDTQYF,TGTGCCAGCAGCCCCTACCGCGAGGCATACACAGATACGCAGTATTTT
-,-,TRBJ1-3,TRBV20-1,CSARDPHRGNTIYF,TGCAGTGCTAGAGATCCCCATCGCGGAAACACCATATATTTT
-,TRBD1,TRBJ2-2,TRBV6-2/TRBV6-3,CASSYVGQATGELFF,TGTGCCAGCAGTTACGTTGGACAGGCCACCGGGGAGCTGTTTTTT
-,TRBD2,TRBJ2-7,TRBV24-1,CATSNGHREAPYEQYF,TGTGCCACCAGTAATGGGCACCGGGAGGCCCCCTACGAGCAGTACTTC
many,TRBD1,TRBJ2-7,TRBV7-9,CASSLTGQGLHEQYF,TGTGCCAGCAGCTTAACGGGACAGGGGTTACACGAGCAGTACTTC
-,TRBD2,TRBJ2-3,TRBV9,CASSGAASAGVLDTQYF,TGTGCCAGCAGCGGGGCTGCATCGGCGGGGGTCCTAGATACGCAGTATTTT
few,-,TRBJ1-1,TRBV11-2,CASSLNGVQGRTEAFF,TGTGCCAGCAGCTTAAATGGGGTGCAGGGGCGCACTGAAGCTTTCTTT
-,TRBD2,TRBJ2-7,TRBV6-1,CASSLLAGGVYSYEQYF,TGTGCCAGCAGCCTCCTAGCGGGAGGGGTTTACTCCTACGAGCAGTACTTC
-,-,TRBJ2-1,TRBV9,CASSVGGSFLYNEQFF,TGTGCCAGCAGCGTCGGGGGTAGCTTCCTCTACAATGAGCAGTTCTTC
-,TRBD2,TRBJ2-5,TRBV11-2,CASSLGGTSETQYF,TGTGCCAGCAGCTTAGGTGGGACTAGCGAGACCCAGTACTTC
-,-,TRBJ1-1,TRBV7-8,CASSLGGEGAFF,TGTGCCAGCAGCTTAGGGGGGGAAGGAGCTTTCTTT
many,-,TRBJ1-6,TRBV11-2,CASSLGIRRRGNSPLHF,TGTGCCAGCAGCTTAGGAATCCGTCGGCGCGGGAATTCACCCCTCCACTTT
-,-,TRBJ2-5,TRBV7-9,CASSLGTTQGTQYF,TGTGCCAGCAGCTTGGGGACAACTCAAGGGACTCAGTACTTC
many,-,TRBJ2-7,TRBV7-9,CASSSLWTGSSYEQYF,TGTGCCAGCAGCTCCTTGTGGACTGGGAGCTCCTACGAGCAGTACTTC
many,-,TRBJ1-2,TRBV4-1,CASSQVRDFYGYTF,TGCGCCAGCAGCCAGGTCAGGGATTTCTATGGCTACACCTTC
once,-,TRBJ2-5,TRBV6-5,CASSYPGLGETQYF,TGTGCCAGCAGTTACCCGGGATTGGGGGAGACCCAGTACTTC
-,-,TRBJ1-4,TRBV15,CATRSEVATNEKLFF,TGTGCCACCAGGAGCGAGGTGGCGACTAATGAAAAACTGTTTTTT
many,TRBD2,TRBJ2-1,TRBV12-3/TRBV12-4,CASSPSSGLSSYNEQFF,TGTGCCAGCAGTCCGTCTAGCGGGCTAAGCTCCTACAATGAGCAGTTCTTC
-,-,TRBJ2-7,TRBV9,CASSGGPDWSYEQYF,TGTGCCAGCAGCGGCGGGCCCGACTGGTCCTACGAGCAGTACTTC
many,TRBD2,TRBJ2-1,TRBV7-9,CASFPSGSHEQFF,TGTGCCAGCTTCCCGAGCGGGAGCCATGAGCAGTTCTTC
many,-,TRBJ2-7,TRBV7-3,CASSLTAGGTYEQYF,TGTGCCAGCAGCTTAACAGCGGGCGGAACCTACGAGCAGTACTTC
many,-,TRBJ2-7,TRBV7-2,CASSQTTSLSYEQYF,TGTGCCAGCAGCCAGACCACCAGCCTCTCCTACGAGCAGTACTTC
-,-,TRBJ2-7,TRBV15,CATSRDHYEQYF,TGTGCCACCAGCAGGGATCACTACGAGCAGTACTTC
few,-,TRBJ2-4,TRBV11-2,CASSLSKRRQYF,TGTGCCAGCAGCTTATCAAAGCGACGCCAGTACTTC
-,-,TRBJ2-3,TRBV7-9,CASSLEAHTQYF,TGTGCCAGCAGCTTAGAGGCCCATACGCAGTATTTT
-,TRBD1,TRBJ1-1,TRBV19,CASSTRQGVNTEAFF,TGTGCCAGTAGTACGAGACAGGGGGTGAACACTGAAGCTTTCTTT
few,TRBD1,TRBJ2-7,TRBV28,CASSQAQGAYEQYF,TGTGCCAGCAGCCAAGCCCAGGGGGCCTACGAGCAGTACTTC
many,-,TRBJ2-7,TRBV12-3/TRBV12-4,CASSIVYEQYF,TGTGCCAGCAGCATAGTCTACGAGCAGTACTTC
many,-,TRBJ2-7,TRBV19,CASKWLPSSYEQYF,TGTGCCAGTAAGTGGCTACCGAGCTCCTACGAGCAGTACTTC
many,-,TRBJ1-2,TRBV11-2,CASSLDGFNYGYTF,TGTGCCAGCAGCTTAGACGGGTTTAACTATGGCTACACCTTC
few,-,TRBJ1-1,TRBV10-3,CATAAPRTTEAFF,TGTGCCACCGCTGCCCCGAGGACCACTGAAGCTTTCTTT
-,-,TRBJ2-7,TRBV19,CASSTRDPYEQYF,TGTGCCAGTAGTACCCGGGACCCCTACGAGCAGTACTTC
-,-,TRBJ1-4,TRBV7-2,CASSPSDRDNEKLFF,TGTGCCAGCAGCCCCTCCGACCGCGATAATGAAAAACTGTTTTTT
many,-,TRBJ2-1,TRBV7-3,CASSLEGLYYNEQFF,TGTGCCAGCAGCTTAGAAGGTCTATACTACAATGAGCAGTTCTTC
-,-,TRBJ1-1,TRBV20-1,CSGQVRNTEAFF,TGCAGCGGGCAGGTGAGGAACACTGAAGCTTTCTTT